The clone carrying this T cell receptor beta chain turned up a few times. As yet, its antigen is unknown. Measured with immunoSEQ multiplex PCR; TCRdb has only the in-frame clones, and not every one. The sample lists about 390,000 clones, approximately 91% seen once, with 3% to 3.5% in the top ten. These data come from a study of Ad26.COV2.S vaccination and SARS-CoV-2 variants. Study summary: Donor participated within the Ad26.COV2.S arm of the COV1001 trial.

Study findings and constraints: After vaccination, reports described spike-specific CD8+ and CD4+ T cell responses as showing substantial breadth. Spike-specific TCR breadth was greater in vaccine than placebo recipients.

Treatment denoted: some 20 received Ad26.COV2.S at low or high dose, single or two shots; about 5 received placebo; per-sample allocation not given. At day 63 after the first vaccine or placebo injection, samples were drawn. This material consisted of peripheral blood, taken in a trial of Ad26.COV2.S vaccine versus placebo. This TCR was recovered from a person aged 18 to 65 who received the Ad26.COV2.S COVID-19 vaccine or a placebo.

The CDR3 is CASSSPGVRNTGELFF. As DNA, the CDR3 is TGTGCCAGCAGCTCCCCAGGGGTGAGGAACACCGGGGAGCTGTTTTTT. The chain uses TRBV7-2 and TRBJ2-2, with D perhaps TRBD1 (6 bases). The CDR3 totals 16 residues. Germline V gene sequence: CDR1 SGHTA, CDR2 FQGNSA. Trimming stripped 4 bases from V and 1 base from J, with 13 bases between.